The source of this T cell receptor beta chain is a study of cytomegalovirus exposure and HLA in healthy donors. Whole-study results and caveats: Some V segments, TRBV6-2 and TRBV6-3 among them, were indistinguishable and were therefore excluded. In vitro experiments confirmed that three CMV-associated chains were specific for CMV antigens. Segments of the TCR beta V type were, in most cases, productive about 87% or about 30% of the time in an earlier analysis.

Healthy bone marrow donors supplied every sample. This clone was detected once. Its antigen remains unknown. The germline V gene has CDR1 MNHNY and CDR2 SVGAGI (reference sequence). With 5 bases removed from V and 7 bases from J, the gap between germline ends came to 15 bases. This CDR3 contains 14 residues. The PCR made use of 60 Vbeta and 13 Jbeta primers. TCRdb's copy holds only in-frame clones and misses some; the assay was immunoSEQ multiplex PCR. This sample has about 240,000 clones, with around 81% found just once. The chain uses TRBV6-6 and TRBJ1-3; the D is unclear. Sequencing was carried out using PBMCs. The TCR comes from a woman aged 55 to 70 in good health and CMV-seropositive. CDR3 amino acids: CASSVTGGGNTIYF. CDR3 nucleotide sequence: TGTGCCAGCAGTGTAACGGGAGGCGGTAACACCATATATTTT.